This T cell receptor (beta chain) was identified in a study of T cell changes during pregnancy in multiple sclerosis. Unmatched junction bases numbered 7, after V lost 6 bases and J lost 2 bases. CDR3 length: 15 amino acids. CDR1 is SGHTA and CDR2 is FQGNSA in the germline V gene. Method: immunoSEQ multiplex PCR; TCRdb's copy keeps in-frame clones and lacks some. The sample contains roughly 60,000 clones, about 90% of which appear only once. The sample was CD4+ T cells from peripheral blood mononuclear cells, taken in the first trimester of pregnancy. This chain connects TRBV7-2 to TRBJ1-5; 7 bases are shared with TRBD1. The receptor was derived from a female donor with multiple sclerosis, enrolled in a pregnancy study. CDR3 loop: CASRGGGAGNQPQHF. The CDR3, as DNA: TGTGCCAGCAGAGGAGGGGGCGCGGGCAATCAGCCCCAGCATTTT.